Below are 16 T cell receptor beta chains sequenced from a single sample in a study of shared clonotypes between healthy human individuals. Generated by immunoSEQ multiplex PCR, the TCRdb table keeps only in-frame clones and is missing some. The data show about 2 million clones, 85% to 95% seen once. Positively selected for CCR7, the CD45RO-negative cells used as naive CD8 cells excluded terminally differentiated effector memory CD45RA+ cells. Sequenced: naive CD8+ T cells sorted from blood. These receptors were taken from a man aged 18 to 29 in good health.

This sequence joins TRBV13 and TRBJ2-7, with D possibly called TRBD1 or TRBD2 (6 bases each). V was pared by 5 bases and J by 5 bases, with 19 bases between. The CDR3 is made up of 15 amino acids. The germline gives CDR1 PRHDT, CDR2 FYEKMQ (reference sequence). CDR3 protein: CASSGTGARSHEQYF. In DNA, the CDR3 is TGTGCCAGCAGCGGAACGGGGGCGCGGTCCCACGAGCAGTACTTC.

The V and J genes are TRBV2 and TRBJ2-7; no clear D. V was cut by 4 bases and J by 3 bases, with 10 bases left in between. CDR1 and CDR2 from the germline V gene are SNHLY and FYNNEI. This CDR3 has 13 residues. The CDR3 region has the DNA TGTGCCAGCAGTGGACCTTACAGCTACGAGCAGTACTTC. This sequence encodes CASSGPYSYEQYF.

The chain has TRBV5-6 and TRBJ1-1; 7 bases are a match to TRBD1. Germline V gene data show CDR1 as SGHDT and CDR2 as YYEEEE. V dropped 4 bases and J dropped 5; count of bases not matched to a gene: 5. CDR3 size: 13 residues. The chain's CDR3 is CASSTGTVTEAFF. CDR3 nucleotides: TGTGCCAGCAGCACCGGGACAGTGACTGAAGCTTTCTTT.

As regards this clone: The junction shows a germline mismatch at one end, possibly a read error. The chain employs TRBV4-3 and TRBJ1-4; 11 positions match TRBD1. The germline CDR1 and CDR2 sequences are LGHNA and YSLEER. This CDR3 region has 17 residues. The CDR3 loop reads CASSLGQGALSGLSLSF. CDR3 DNA: TGCGCCAGCAGCCTCGGACAGGGGGCTCTATCAGGTTTATCTCTCTCGTTT.

The V call is TRBV2, the J call TRBJ2-7; 8 bases are shared with TRBD1. This CDR3 is built from 14 residues. V gave up 6 bases and J gave up 1 base; unmatched junction bases: 5. Germline V gives CDR1 SNHLY, CDR2 FYNNEI. DNA of the CDR3: TGTGCCAGCAGAATGACAGGGGAATCCTACGAGCAGTACTTC. Encoded protein: CASRMTGESYEQYF.

This clone was observed a few times. The gene calls are TRBV9 and TRBJ1-2; D remains unclear. V lost 0 bases to trimming and J lost 4 bases, with 10 bases between them. The CDR3 extends over 14 amino acids. The germline V gene has CDR1 SGDLS and CDR2 YYNGEE. The CDR3 is CASSVGSPGYGYTF. The CDR3 region has the DNA TGTGCCAGCAGCGTAGGTTCACCTGGCTATGGCTACACCTTC.

The chain joins TRBV2 to TRBJ1-1; TRBD1 agrees at 7 bases. Losses at the gene ends were 9 bases for V and 0 bases for J; bases not matched to a gene: 4. The CDR3 covers 13 residues. CDR1 is SNHLY and CDR2 is FYNNEI in the germline V gene. The CDR3 loop is CASNTGVNTEAFF. The CDR3, as DNA: TGTGCCAGTAATACAGGGGTGAACACTGAAGCTTTCTTT.

The CDR3 DNA follows: TGTGCCAGCTCACCACGACCAGGGGAGGGCAATGAGCAGTTCTTC. Amino acid sequence: CASSPRPGEGNEQFF. This rearrangement joins TRBV18 to TRBJ2-1; possibly TRBD2 for D (7 bases). Deletions cut 1 base from V and 6 bases from J, with 13 bases between. The CDR3 runs to 15 residues. The germline V gene has CDR1 KGHSH and CDR2 LQKENI.

This clone was recorded once. The rearrangement uses TRBV4-3 and TRBJ2-5, with D unclear. V dropped 0 bases and J dropped 4 bases, with 6 bases sitting between them. The CDR3 length is 13 residues. Germline loops: CDR1 LGHNA, CDR2 YSLEER. CDR3 loop: CASSQDVVETQYF. CDR3 bases: TGCGCCAGCAGCCAAGATGTGGTAGAGACCCAGTACTTC.

This clone was seen once. The V call is TRBV6-6, the J call TRBJ2-3; D perhaps matches TRBD1 (6 bases). The CDR3 totals 13 residues. The ends were cut back, 7 bases at V and 2 bases at J, with 10 bases in the middle. From germline, CDR1 is MNHNY and CDR2 SVGAGI (reference sequence). The CDR3 is CASTGDPTDTQYF. The CDR3 DNA sequence: TGTGCCAGCACAGGGGACCCCACAGATACGCAGTATTTT.

V and J are TRBV2 and TRBJ1-2; 10 bases map to TRBD1. The CDR3 totals 15 residues. The junction had 5 bases not matched to a gene; V was cut back by 5 bases and J by 2 bases. CDR1 is SNHLY, CDR2 FYNNEI, per germline. CDR3 loop: CASSRDRGRNYGYTF. CDR3 DNA: TGTGCCAGCAGTCGGGACAGGGGCCGGAACTATGGCTACACCTTC. The full variable domain, in which reference TRBV2 and TRBJ1-2 provide the parts outside the CDR3, is EPEVTQTPSHQVTQMGQEVILRCVPISNHLYFYWYRQILGQKVEFLVSFYNNEISEKSEIFDDQFSVERPDGSNFTLKIRSTKLEDSAMYFCASSRDRGRNYGYTFGSGTRLTVV.

The chain has TRBV6-1 and TRBJ2-7; 9 bases are a match to TRBD1. Germline V gives CDR1 MNHNS, CDR2 SASEGT. This CDR3 has 15 residues. Germline trimming cut 6 bases from V and 3 bases from J; bases unmatched to any gene: 9. The DNA of the CDR3 is TGTGCCAGCAGGTATCGACAGGGGGGCGACTACGAGCAGTACTTC. Translating gives CASRYRQGGDYEQYF.

The V gene is TRBV4-1, the J gene TRBJ2-7; 12 bases agree with TRBD2. This CDR3 has 16 residues. The germline V gene has CDR1 MGHRA and CDR2 YSYEKL. With 0 bases clipped from V and 3 bases from J, the junction kept 3 bases outside the gene matches. The CDR3: CASSQELAGGHYEQYF. CDR3 in DNA: TGCGCCAGCAGCCAAGAACTAGCGGGGGGACACTACGAGCAGTACTTC.

The rearrangement uses TRBV27 and TRBJ2-7; D is perhaps TRBD1 (5 bases). Germline CDR1 reads MNHEY; CDR2 reads SMNVEV (reference sequence). This CDR3 region has 15 residues. Trimming removed 6 bases from V and 2 bases from J, with 17 bases in between. The CDR3: CASSKTRTTTYEQYF. The CDR3 nucleotides are TGTGCCAGCAGCAAGACCAGGACAACCACCTACGAGCAGTACTTC.

The genes are TRBV18 and TRBJ1-2; 9 positions match TRBD1. The junction had 3 bases not matched to a gene; V was cut back by 0 bases and J by 7 bases. The CDR3 is 14 amino acids. Germline loops: CDR1 KGHSH, CDR2 LQKENI. DNA of the CDR3: TGTGCCAGCTCACCACCGGGACAGGGTACTGGCTACACCTTC. Amino acids: CASSPPGQGTGYTF.

This clone occurred once. This sequence joins TRBV2 and TRBJ2-3, with D possibly being TRBD2 (6 bases). This CDR3 comprises 14 residues. Trimming took 6 bases from V and 2 from J, leaving 12 bases between them. Germline V CDR1 and CDR2: SNHLY, FYNNEI. The CDR3 loop is CASSGDFNTDTQYF. The CDR3 DNA follows: TGTGCCAGCAGCGGGGACTTCAACACAGATACGCAGTATTTT.